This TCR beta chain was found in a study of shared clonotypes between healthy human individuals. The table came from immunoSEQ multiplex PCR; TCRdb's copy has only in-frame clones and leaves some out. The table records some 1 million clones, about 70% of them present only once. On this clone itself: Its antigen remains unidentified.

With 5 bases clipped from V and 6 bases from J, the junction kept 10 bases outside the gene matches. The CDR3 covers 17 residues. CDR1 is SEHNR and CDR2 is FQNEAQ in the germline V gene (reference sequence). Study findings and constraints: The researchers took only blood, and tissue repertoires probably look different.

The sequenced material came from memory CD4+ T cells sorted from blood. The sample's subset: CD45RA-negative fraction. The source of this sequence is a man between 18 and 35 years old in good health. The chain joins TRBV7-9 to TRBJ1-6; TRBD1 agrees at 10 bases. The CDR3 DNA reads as TGTGCCAGCAGCCACATCGTCGGGACAGGGGTTAATTCACCCCTCCACTTT. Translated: CASSHIVGTGVNSPLHF.